The entry below gives a single T cell receptor beta chain sequence along with its context. Germline assignment: CDR1 SQVTM and CDR2 ANQGSEA. V was clipped by 6 bases and J by 8 bases; unmatched bases: 10. The CDR3 loop spans 13 amino acids. The data belong to a study of beta chain features in type 1 diabetes. The entirety of the isolated RNA underwent reverse transcription, so expressed TCRB transcripts were sequenced. Profiled with immunoSEQ multiplex PCR; TCRdb holds only in-frame clones, not every one. In the table there are over 150,000 clones, around 8.5% of which are singletons. The chain has TRBV29-1 and TRBJ1-2, with TRBD1 matching over 9 bases. This TCR derives from a man aged 18 to 30 in good health. Material: central memory CD4+ T cells from blood. For the CDR3, the DNA is TGCAGCGTCGTCCCGGGACAGGGTCGAGGCTACACCTTC. Translating gives CSVVPGQGRGYTF.